These 5 T cell receptor beta chains share one sample of origin, sequenced in a study of CD8 T cells in ankylosing spondylitis. TCRdb ran MiXCR on the 5' RACE reads and lists one entry per CDR3 protein. The repertoire holds 700,000 to 850,000 distinct CDR3 sequences, with about 11% as singletons. General study results and limits: Blood from ankylosing spondylitis patients appeared to carry a characteristic roughly 8-variant TCR beta motif.

Their specific antigens are unknown. Sequencing used blood, either unsorted or a sorted T cell fraction (not recorded which). The origin of the receptors is a male donor with ankylosing spondylitis.

This clonotype was seen many times. The chain employs TRBV20-1 and TRBJ2-1; 8 nucleotides match TRBD2. The CDR3 loop spans 15 amino acids. The V gene's germline CDR1 is DFQATT and CDR2 SNEGSKA (reference sequence). J gave up 3 bases and V 3 bases, and 7 bases lay outside the gene matches. CDR3 sequence reads: CSASEGGGIYNEQFF. CDR3 coding DNA: TGCAGTGCTAGCGAGGGCGGGGGGATCTACAATGAGCAGTTCTTC.

This clonotype has at least ten counts. The CDR3 DNA sequence: TGCAGCGTTCAACCCAGGTGGGGGAGTACCTACGAGCAGTACTTC. Translation: CSVQPRWGSTYEQYF. The chain carries TRBV29-1 and TRBJ2-7; either TRBD1 or TRBD2 may supply D (5 bases each). Per the germline V gene, CDR1 is SQVTM and CDR2 is ANQGSEA. The CDR3 is 15 residues long. The ends were cut back, 5 bases at V and 2 bases at J, with 19 bases in the middle.

CDR3 in DNA: TGTGCCAGCAGTTCTACTACTCCCGAAGCGACCCAGTACTTC. Translated: CASSSTTPEATQYF. The chain links TRBV7-9 to TRBJ2-5; D remains ambiguous. Per germline, CDR1 SEHNR and CDR2 FQNEAQ (reference sequence). Trimming left V 6 bases short and J 7 bases short, with 18 bases between. The CDR3 extends over 14 amino acids.

The gene calls are TRBV6-1 and TRBJ2-7; perhaps D is TRBD1 or TRBD2 (5 bases each). Germline V gene sequence: CDR1 MNHNS, CDR2 SASEGT. The CDR3 has 13 residues. V was trimmed by 8 bases and J by 2 bases, leaving 13 bases between them. The CDR3 DNA follows: TGTGCCAGCCGGGGCTACCTTACCTACGAGCAGTACTTC. It specifies CASRGYLTYEQYF.

V and J are TRBV2 and TRBJ1-5; possible D gene TRBD1, 5 bases. The V gene's germline CDR1 is SNHLY and CDR2 FYNNEI. The CDR3 extends over 14 amino acids. With 4 bases removed from V and 6 bases from J, the gap between germline ends came to 13 bases. The CDR3 is CASSGQSRGQPQHF. CDR3 DNA: TGTGCCAGCAGTGGACAGTCTCGCGGTCAGCCCCAGCATTTT.